The 20 T cell receptor beta chains below come from one sample, sequenced in a study of technical replicates of blood from a few donors. The assay was immunoSEQ multiplex PCR, and TCRdb's table has in-frame clones only and misses some. The table lists about 88,000 clones, less than 95% of them singletons. Sequencing was done on a sample of T cells isolated from PBMCs. Receptor source: a human donor in good health.

The V and J genes are TRBV7-9 and TRBJ2-2; 7 positions match TRBD1. Germline-derived CDR1 and CDR2 are SEHNR and FQNEAQ (reference sequence). V trimming: 4 bases; J trimming: 5 bases; junction bases outside the gene matches: 13. The CDR3 is 17 amino acids. CDR3 residues: CASSSTLDRWRTGELFF. The DNA for the CDR3 is TGTGCCAGCAGCTCTACCTTGGACAGGTGGAGGACCGGGGAGCTGTTTTTT.

The chain is built from TRBV7-9 and TRBJ2-7; D ambiguous. Germline CDR1 SEHNR, CDR2 FQNEAQ (reference sequence). The V and J ends lost 5 bases and 3 bases respectively, with 8 bases between them. The CDR3 has 12 residues. CDR3 bases: TGTGCCAGCAGCACCCACAGCTACGAGCAGTACTTC. Protein sequence: CASSTHSYEQYF.

The V and J genes are TRBV7-9 and TRBJ2-2, with a tentative D call TRBD2 (5 bases). CDR1 and CDR2 from the germline V gene are SEHNR and FQNEAQ (reference sequence). Trimming pared 5 bases from V and 1 base from J, leaving 14 bases between. CDR3 size: 16 residues. The CDR3 DNA sequence: TGTGCCAGCAGCCGGGGAGCGGATGGGAACACCGGGGAGCTGTTTTTT. Translated, it gives CASSRGADGNTGELFF.

The V call is TRBV5-4, the J call TRBJ2-1, with D unclear. V was pared by 1 base and J by 8 bases, with 4 bases between. Germline CDR1 reads SGHNT; CDR2 reads YYREEE (reference sequence). The CDR3 has 11 amino acids. The CDR3: CASSLLDEQFF. As DNA, the CDR3 is TGTGCCAGCAGCTTGCTCGATGAGCAGTTCTTC.

J is TRBJ2-5 and V is TRBV30; 7 nucleotides match TRBD2. CDR3 length: 13 residues. Germline CDR1 and CDR2: GTSNPN and SVGIG (reference sequence). V trimming: 0 bases; J trimming: 7 bases; junction bases outside the gene matches: 5. The CDR3 nucleotides are TGTGCCTGGAGTGTTACTACGGGGGGGACCCAGTACTTC. Amino acid sequence: CAWSVTTGGTQYF.

The genes are TRBV5-1 and TRBJ2-7, with 8 bases fitting TRBD1. In germline, CDR1 is SGHRS, CDR2 YFSETQ. The CDR3 is made up of 14 amino acids. The V gene end was trimmed by 6 bases and the J gene end by 4 bases; junction bases not matched to a gene: 9. The chain's CDR3 is CASTSRDRSYEQYF. The CDR3 DNA reads as TGCGCCAGCACATCCCGGGACAGGTCGTACGAGCAGTACTTC.

The chain recombines TRBV4-1 with TRBJ2-7, with 12 bases lining up with TRBD2. The length of the CDR3 is 16 residues. Germline V lookup: CDR1 MGHRA, CDR2 YSYEKL. V lost 3 bases, J lost 4 bases, and 7 bases stayed unmatched. CDR3 in amino acids: CASSQELAGGLYEQYF. For the CDR3, the DNA is TGCGCCAGCAGCCAGGAACTAGCGGGAGGTTTGTACGAGCAGTACTTC.

The chain recombines TRBV7-9 with TRBJ2-7; D is unclear. The CDR3 spans 11 residues. Trimming removed 3 bases from V and 3 bases from J, with 3 bases in between. Per germline, CDR1 SEHNR and CDR2 FQNEAQ (reference sequence). For the CDR3, the DNA is TGTGCCAGCAGCTTCTACTACGAGCAGTACTTC. Residues: CASSFYYEQYF.

This chain uses TRBV29-1 with TRBJ1-2; D call uncertain. This CDR3 contains 11 residues. The germline CDR1 and CDR2 sequences are SQVTM and ANQGSEA. V was pared by 3 bases and J by 5 bases, with 7 bases between. The CDR3 here is CSVEQNYGYTF. As DNA, the CDR3 is TGCAGCGTTGAGCAGAATTATGGCTACACCTTC.

The chain couples TRBV7-8 to TRBJ2-3; 8 nucleotides agree with TRBD1. From germline, CDR1 is SGHVS and CDR2 FQNEAQ. The V and J ends lost 1 base and 2 bases, in that order; junction bases with no gene match: 11. The CDR3 has 18 residues. CDR3 amino acids: CASSLGGTGVTITDTQYF. CDR3 coding DNA: TGTGCCAGCAGCTTAGGCGGGACAGGCGTTACGATCACAGATACGCAGTATTTT. The full variable domain, its missing parts supplied by reference TRBV7-8 and TRBJ2-3, is GAGVSQSPRYKVAKRGQDVALRCDPISGHVSLFWYQQALGQGPEFLTYFQNEAQLDKSGLPSDRFFAERPEGSVSTLKIQRTQQEDSAVYLCASSLGGTGVTITDTQYFGPGTRLTVL.

The chain recombines TRBV30 with TRBJ1-3, with TRBD1 matching over 7 bases. Trimming took 0 bases from V and 8 from J; bases not matched to a gene: 7. This CDR3 comprises 14 residues. Per germline, CDR1 GTSNPN and CDR2 SVGIG (reference sequence). DNA of the CDR3: TGTGCCTGGAGTGTACAGGGGCTTCGGGACACCATATATTTT. Translating gives CAWSVQGLRDTIYF.

For this clone: The junction departs from germline at one end; a sequencing error may be responsible. This sequence joins TRBV7-7 and TRBJ2-5; 7 positions match TRBD1. The CDR3 runs to 16 residues. From germline, CDR1 is SSHAT and CDR2 FNYEAQ (reference sequence). The CDR3 DNA reads as TGTGCTAGCAGCTTAGCAGGGGGATACGGCGGCGAGACCCAGTACTTC. This codes for CASSLAGGYGGETQYF.

The chain couples TRBV11-3 to TRBJ1-3; unclear D gene. The CDR3 is made up of 13 amino acids. In germline, CDR1 is SGHNT, CDR2 YENEEA. V lost 1 base and J 4 bases, leaving 5 bases between the germline ends. CDR3 DNA: TGTGCCAGCAGCTTAGGAGCGGGAAACACCATATATTTT. Translating it yields CASSLGAGNTIYF.

The chain recombines TRBV5-6 with TRBJ2-1; 8 bases match TRBD1. V dropped 4 bases and J dropped 9; count of bases not matched to a gene: 9. The CDR3 consists of 14 residues. Germline lookup yields CDR1 SGHDT and CDR2 YYEEEE. The CDR3 reads CASSGSDRGIEQFF. DNA for the CDR3: TGTGCCAGCAGCGGCTCTGACAGGGGTATTGAGCAGTTCTTC.

The chain carries TRBV7-2 and TRBJ2-4, with TRBD1 matching 8 bases. Trimming at V came to 5 bases and at J to 9 bases, leaving 6 bases not matched to a gene. Germline lookup yields CDR1 SGHTA and CDR2 FQGNSA. The CDR3 is made up of 13 amino acids. DNA of the CDR3: TGTGCCAGCAGCGGGGGACAGGCCGGCATTCAGTACTTC. Its protein product is CASSGGQAGIQYF.

The table lists this clone with a few counts. V gene TRBV14 combines with J gene TRBJ1-1, with TRBD1 matching over 12 bases. V lost 3 bases and J lost 6; bases outside the gene matches: 8. This CDR3 comprises 16 residues. CDR1 is SGHDN, CDR2 FVKESK, per germline. The DNA of the CDR3 is TGTGCCAGCAGCCACTCCGGGACAGGGGGCGCCGCTGAAGCTTTCTTT. It specifies CASSHSGTGGAAEAFF.

This chain joins TRBV7-3 and TRBJ2-6; D is perhaps TRBD1 (5 bases). V gave up 5 bases and J gave up 0 bases, with 17 bases separating them. The CDR3 loop spans 18 amino acids. Germline CDR1 SGHTA, CDR2 FQGTGA. The CDR3 DNA reads TGTGCCAGCAGCCACAGGTTAATAGGTGGCTCTGGGGCCAACGTCCTGACTTTC. Its translation is CASSHRLIGGSGANVLTF.

The J gene is TRBJ1-2, the V gene TRBV20-1, with TRBD1 matching 8 bases. Germline V CDR1 and CDR2: DFQATT, SNEGSKA (reference sequence). The CDR3 is 11 residues long. The ends lost 5 bases at V and 8 bases at J; junction bases unmatched: 4. The DNA for the CDR3 is TGCAGTGCTGGACAGGGATGGGGCTACACCTTC. Translated: CSAGQGWGYTF.

The rearrangement links TRBV9 to TRBJ1-1; perhaps TRBD1 as D (6 bases). The CDR3 covers 14 residues. The V end lost 0 bases, the J end lost 4 bases, and 10 bases lay between the germline ends. Germline V gene data show CDR1 as SGDLS and CDR2 as YYNGEE. CDR3 bases: TGTGCCAGCAGCGTAGTACAAGGGGGCACTGAAGCTTTCTTT. This codes for CASSVVQGGTEAFF.

The V and J genes are TRBV5-1 and TRBJ1-4; D remains ambiguous. The CDR3 covers 15 residues. Trimming cost V 4 bases and J 7 bases, with 17 bases left between them. Germline assignment: CDR1 SGHRS and CDR2 YFSETQ. CDR3 sequence (DNA): TGCGCCAGCAGCGAAAACCCAAAACGGAGTGAAAAACTGTTTTTT. Amino acids: CASSENPKRSEKLFF.